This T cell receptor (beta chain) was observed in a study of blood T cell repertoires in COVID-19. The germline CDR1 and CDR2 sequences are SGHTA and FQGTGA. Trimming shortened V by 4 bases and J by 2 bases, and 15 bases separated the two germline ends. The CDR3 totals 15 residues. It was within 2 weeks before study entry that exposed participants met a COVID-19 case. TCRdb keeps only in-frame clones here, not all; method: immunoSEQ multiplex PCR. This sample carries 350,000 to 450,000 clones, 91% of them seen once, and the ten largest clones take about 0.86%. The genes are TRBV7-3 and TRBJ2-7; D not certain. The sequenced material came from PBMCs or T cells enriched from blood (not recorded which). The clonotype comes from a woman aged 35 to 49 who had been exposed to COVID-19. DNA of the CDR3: TGTGCCAGCAGCTCACAACCGGGTCCTACCTACGAGCAGTACTTC. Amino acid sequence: CASSSQPGPTYEQYF.